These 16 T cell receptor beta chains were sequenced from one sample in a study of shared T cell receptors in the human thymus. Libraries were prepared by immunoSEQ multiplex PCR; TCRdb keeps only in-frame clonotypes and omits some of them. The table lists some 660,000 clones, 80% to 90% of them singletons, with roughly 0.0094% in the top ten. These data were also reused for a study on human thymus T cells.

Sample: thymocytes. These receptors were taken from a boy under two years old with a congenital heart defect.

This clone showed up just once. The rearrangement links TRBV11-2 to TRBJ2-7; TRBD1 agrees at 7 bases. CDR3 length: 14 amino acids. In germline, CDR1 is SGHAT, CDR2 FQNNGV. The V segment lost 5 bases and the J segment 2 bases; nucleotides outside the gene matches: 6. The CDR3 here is CASSPRTGAYEQYF. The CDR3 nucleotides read TGTGCCAGCAGCCCTCGGACAGGTGCCTACGAGCAGTACTTC.

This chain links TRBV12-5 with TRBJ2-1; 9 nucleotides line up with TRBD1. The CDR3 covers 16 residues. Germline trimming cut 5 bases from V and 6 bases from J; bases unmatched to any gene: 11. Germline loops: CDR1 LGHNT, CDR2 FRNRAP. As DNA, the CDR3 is TGTGCTAGTGGTACCGCCGGGACAGGGAAAGGCAATGAGCAGTTCTTC. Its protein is CASGTAGTGKGNEQFF.

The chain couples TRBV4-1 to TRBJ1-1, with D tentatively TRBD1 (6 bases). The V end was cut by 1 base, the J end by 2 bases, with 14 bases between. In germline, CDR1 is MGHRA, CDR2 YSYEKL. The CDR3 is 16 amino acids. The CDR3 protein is CASSQVGGAYNTEAFF. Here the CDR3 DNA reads TGCGCCAGCAGCCAAGTGGGGGGGGCCTATAACACTGAAGCTTTCTTT.

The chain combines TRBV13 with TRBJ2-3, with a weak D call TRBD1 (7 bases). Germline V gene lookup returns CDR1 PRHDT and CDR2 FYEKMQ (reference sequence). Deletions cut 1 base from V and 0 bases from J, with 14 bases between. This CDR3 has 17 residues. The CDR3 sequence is CASSLAPTGTSTDTQYF. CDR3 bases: TGTGCCAGCAGCTTAGCCCCGACAGGGACTAGCACAGATACGCAGTATTTT. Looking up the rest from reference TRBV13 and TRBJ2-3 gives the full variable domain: AAGVIQSPRHLIKEKRETATLKCYPIPRHDTVYWYQQGPGQDPQFLISFYEKMQSDKGSIPDRFSAQQFSDYHSELNMSSLELGDSALYFCASSLAPTGTSTDTQYFGPGTRLTVL.

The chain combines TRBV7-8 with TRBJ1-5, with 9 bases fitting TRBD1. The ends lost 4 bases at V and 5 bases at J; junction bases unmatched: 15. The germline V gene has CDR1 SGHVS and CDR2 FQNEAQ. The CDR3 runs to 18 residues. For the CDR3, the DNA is TGTGCCAGCAGCTCCCTAATACAGGGGGCTATAAAGGATCAGCCCCAGCATTTT. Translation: CASSSLIQGAIKDQPQHF.

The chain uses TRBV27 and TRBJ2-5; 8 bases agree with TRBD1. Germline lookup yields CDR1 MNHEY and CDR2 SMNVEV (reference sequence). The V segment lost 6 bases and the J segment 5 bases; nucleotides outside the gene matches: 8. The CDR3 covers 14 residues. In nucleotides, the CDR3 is TGTGCCAGCAGCCAAACAGGGGGGTGGGAGACCCAGTACTTC. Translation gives CASSQTGGWETQYF.

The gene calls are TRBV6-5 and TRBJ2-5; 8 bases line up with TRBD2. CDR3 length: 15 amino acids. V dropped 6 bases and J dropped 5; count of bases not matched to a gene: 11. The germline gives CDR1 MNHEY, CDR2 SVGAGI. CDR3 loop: CASRDISGGRETQYF. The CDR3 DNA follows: TGTGCCAGCAGAGATATAAGCGGGGGCCGGGAGACCCAGTACTTC.

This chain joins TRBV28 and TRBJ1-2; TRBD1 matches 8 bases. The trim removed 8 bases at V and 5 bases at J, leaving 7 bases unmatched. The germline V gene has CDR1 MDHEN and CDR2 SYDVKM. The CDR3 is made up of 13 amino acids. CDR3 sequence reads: CASHGQGRYGYTF. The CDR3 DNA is TGTGCCAGCCATGGACAGGGCCGGTATGGCTACACCTTC.

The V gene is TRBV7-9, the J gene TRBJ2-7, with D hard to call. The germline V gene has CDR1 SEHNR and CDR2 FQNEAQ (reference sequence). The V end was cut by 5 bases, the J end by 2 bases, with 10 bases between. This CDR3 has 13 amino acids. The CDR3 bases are TGTGCCAGCAGCCCCGCCCAGGCCTACGAGCAGTACTTC. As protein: CASSPAQAYEQYF.

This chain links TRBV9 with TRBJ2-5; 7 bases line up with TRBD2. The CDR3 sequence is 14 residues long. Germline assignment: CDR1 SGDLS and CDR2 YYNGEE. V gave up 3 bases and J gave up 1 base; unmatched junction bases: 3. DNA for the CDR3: TGTGCCAGCAGCGGGAGCGGGACCCAAGAGACCCAGTACTTC. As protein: CASSGSGTQETQYF.

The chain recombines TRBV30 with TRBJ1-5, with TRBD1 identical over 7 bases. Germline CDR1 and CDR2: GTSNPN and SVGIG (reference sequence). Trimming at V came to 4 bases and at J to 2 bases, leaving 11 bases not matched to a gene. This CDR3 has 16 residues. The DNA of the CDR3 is TGTGCCTGGAACGGCAGGGGGGTAGCGGGCAATCAGCCCCAGCATTTT. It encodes CAWNGRGVAGNQPQHF. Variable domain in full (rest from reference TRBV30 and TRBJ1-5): SQTIHQWPATLVQPVGSPLSLECTVEGTSNPNLYWYRQAAGRGLQLLFYSVGIGQISSEVPQNLSASRPQDRQFILSSKKLLLSDSGFYLCAWNGRGVAGNQPQHFGDGTRLSIL.

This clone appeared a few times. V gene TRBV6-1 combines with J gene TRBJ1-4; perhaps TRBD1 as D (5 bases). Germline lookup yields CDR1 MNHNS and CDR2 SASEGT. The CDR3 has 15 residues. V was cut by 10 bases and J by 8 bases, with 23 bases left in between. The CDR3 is CATRSVAGKGEKLFF. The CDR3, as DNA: TGTGCCACCCGATCAGTTGCAGGGAAAGGAGAAAAACTGTTTTTT.

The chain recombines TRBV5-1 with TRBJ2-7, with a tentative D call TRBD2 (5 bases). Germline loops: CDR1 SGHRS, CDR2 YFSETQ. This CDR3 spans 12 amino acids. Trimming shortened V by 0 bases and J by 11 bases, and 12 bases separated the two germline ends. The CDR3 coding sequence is TGCGCCAGCAGCTTGGCCGGGTGGGAGAAGTACTTC. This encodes CASSLAGWEKYF.

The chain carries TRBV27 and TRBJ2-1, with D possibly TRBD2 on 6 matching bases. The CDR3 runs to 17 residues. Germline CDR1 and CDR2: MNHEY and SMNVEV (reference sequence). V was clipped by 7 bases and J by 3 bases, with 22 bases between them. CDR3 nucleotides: TGTGCCAGCACCACCGCCGGGGAGGTGGATATCTACAATGAGCAGTTCTTC. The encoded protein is CASTTAGEVDIYNEQFF.

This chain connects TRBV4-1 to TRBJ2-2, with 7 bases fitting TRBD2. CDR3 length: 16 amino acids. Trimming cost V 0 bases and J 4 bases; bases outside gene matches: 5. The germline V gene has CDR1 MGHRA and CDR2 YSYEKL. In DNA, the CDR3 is TGCGCCAGCAGCCAAGAGGCCGGGAGGTCCACCGGGGAGCTGTTTTTT. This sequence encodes CASSQEAGRSTGELFF.

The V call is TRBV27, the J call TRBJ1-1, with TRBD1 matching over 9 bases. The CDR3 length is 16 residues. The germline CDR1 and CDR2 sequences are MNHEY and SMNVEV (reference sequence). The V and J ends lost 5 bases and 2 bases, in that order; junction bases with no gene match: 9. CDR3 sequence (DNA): TGTGCCAGCAGTCCCCGACAGGGGGGGTTCAACACTGAAGCTTTCTTT. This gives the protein CASSPRQGGFNTEAFF.